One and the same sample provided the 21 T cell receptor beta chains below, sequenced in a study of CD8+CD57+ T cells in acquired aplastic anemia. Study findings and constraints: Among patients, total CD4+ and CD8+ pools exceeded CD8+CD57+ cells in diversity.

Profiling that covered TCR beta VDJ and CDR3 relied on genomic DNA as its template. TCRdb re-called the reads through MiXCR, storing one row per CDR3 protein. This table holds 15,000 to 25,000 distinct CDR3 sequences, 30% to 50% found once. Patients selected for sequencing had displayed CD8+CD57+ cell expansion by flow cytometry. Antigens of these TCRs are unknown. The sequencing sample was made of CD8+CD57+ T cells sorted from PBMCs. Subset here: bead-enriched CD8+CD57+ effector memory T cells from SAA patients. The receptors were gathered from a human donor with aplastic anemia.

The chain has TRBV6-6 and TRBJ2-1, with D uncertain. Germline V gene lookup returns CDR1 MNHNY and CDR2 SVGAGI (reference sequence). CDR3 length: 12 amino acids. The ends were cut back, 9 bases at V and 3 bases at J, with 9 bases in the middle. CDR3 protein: CASRLNYNEQFF. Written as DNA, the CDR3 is TGTGCCAGTCGCCTAAACTACAATGAGCAGTTCTTC.

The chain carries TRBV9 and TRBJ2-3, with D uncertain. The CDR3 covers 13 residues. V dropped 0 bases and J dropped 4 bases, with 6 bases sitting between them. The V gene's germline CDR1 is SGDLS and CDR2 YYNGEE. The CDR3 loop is CASSVGFADTQYF. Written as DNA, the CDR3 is TGTGCCAGCAGCGTAGGTTTCGCAGATACGCAGTATTTT.

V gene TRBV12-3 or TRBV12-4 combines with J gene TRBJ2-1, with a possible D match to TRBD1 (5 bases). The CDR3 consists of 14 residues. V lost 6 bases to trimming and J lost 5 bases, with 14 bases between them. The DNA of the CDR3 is TGTGCCAGCAGCCCCGTCAGGGTCCACAATGAGCAGTTCTTC. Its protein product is CASSPVRVHNEQFF.

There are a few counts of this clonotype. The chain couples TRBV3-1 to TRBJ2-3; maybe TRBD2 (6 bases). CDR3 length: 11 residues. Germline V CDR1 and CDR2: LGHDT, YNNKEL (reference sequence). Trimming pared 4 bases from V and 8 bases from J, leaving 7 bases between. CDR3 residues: CASSRRGTQYF. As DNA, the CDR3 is TGTGCCAGCAGCCGGAGGGGTACGCAGTATTTT.

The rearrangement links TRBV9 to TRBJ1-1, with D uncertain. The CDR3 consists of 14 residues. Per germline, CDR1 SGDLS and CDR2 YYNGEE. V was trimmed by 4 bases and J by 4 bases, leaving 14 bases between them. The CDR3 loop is CASSPSVGATEAFF. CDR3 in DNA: TGTGCCAGCAGCCCCAGCGTAGGTGCCACTGAAGCTTTCTTT.

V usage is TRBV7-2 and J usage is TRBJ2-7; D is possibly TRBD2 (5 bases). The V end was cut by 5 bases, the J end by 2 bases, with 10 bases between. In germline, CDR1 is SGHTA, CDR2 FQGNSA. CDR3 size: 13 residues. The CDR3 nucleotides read TGTGCCAGCAGCCGTGGAGGTACCTACGAGCAGTACTTC. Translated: CASSRGGTYEQYF. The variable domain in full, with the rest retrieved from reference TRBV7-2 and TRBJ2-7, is GAGVSQSPSNKVTEKGKDVELRCDPISGHTALYWYRQSLGQGLEFLIYFQGNSAPDKSGLPSDRFSAERTGGSVSTLTIQRTQQEDSAVYLCASSRGGTYEQYFGPGTRLTVT.

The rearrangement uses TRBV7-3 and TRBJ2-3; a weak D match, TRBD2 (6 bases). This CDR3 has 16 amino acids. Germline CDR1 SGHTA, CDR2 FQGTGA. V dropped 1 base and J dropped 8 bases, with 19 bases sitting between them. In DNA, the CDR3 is TGTGCCAGCAGCTTAAGAGGCGGGGATGGGGCAGGTACGCAGTATTTT. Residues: CASSLRGGDGAGTQYF.

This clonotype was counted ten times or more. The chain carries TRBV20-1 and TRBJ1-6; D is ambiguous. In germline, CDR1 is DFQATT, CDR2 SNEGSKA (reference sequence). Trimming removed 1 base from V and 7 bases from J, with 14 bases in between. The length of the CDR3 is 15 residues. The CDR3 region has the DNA TGCAGTGCTAGAGCCTATAACTCGGGGAATTCACCCCTCCACTTT. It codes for CSARAYNSGNSPLHF.

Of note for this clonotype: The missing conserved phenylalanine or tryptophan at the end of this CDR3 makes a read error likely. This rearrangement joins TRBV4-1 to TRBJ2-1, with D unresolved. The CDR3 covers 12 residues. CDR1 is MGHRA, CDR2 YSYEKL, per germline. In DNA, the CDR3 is TGTGCCAGCAGCCAAGAGTGGTCCCAGCAGTTCCTC. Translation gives CASSQEWSQQFL.

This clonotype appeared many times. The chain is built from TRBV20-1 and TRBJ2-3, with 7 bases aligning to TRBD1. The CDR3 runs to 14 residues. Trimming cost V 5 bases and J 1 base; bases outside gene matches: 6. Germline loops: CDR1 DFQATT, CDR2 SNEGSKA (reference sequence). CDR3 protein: CSAGSTGRTDTQYF. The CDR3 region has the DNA TGCAGTGCTGGATCGACAGGGCGCACAGATACGCAGTATTTT.

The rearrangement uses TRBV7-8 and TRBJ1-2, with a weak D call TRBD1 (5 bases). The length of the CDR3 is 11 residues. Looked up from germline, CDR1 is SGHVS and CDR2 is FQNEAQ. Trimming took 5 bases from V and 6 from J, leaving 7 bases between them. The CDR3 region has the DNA TGTGCCAGCAGCCAGGGTGATGGCTACACCTTC. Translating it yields CASSQGDGYTF.

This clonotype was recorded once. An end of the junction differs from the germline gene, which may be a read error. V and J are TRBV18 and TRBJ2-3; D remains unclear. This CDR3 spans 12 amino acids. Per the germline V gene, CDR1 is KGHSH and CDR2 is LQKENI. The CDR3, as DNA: TGTGCCAGCTCGCCAAGCACAGATACGCAGAATTTT. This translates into CASSPSTDTQNF.

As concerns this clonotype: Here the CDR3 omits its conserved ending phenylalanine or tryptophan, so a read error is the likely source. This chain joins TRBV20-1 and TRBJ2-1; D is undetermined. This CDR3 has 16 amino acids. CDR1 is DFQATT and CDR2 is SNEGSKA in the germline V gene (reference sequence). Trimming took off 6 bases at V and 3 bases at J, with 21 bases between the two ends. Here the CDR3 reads CSAHRLEGASYNEQFL. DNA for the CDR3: TGCAGTGCCCACCGGTTGGAAGGCGCGAGCTACAATGAGCAGTTCCTC.

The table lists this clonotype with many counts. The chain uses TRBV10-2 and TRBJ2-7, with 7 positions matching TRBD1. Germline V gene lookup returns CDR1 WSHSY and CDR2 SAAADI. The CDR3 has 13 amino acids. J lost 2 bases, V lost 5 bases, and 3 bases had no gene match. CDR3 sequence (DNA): TGCGCCAGCAGTCGCGACAGGGCCTACGAGCAGTACTTC. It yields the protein CASSRDRAYEQYF.

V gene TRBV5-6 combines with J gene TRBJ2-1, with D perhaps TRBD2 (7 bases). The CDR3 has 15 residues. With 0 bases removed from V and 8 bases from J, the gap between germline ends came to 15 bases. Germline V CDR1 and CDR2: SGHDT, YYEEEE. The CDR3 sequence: CASSLEGGAGYEQFF. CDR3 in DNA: TGTGCCAGCAGCTTGGAAGGGGGGGCCGGCTATGAGCAGTTCTTC. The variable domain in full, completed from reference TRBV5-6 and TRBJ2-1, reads DAGVTQSPTHLIKTRGQQVTLRCSPKSGHDTVSWYQQALGQGPQFIFQYYEEEERQRGNFPDRFSGHQFPNYSSELNVNALLLGDSALYLCASSLEGGAGYEQFFGPGTRLTVL.

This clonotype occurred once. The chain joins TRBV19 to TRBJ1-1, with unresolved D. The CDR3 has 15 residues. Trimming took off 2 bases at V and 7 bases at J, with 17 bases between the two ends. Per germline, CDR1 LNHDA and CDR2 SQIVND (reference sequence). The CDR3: CASSISMSSRGEAFF. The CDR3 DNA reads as TGTGCCAGTAGTATAAGCATGAGTTCCCGGGGTGAAGCTTTCTTT.

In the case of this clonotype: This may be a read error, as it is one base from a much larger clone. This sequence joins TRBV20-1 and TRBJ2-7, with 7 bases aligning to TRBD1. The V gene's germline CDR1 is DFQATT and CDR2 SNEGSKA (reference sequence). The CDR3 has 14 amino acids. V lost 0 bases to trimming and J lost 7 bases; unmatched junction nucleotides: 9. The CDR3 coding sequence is TGCAGTGCTAGAGATCGGGGACAGTACAATGAGCAGTACTTC. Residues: CSARDRGQYNEQYF.

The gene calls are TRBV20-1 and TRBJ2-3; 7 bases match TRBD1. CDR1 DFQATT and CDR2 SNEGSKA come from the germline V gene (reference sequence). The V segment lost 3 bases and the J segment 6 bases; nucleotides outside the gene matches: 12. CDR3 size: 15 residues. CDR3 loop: CSASPGQAYRDTQYF. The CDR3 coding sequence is TGCAGTGCTAGTCCCGGACAGGCCTATAGGGATACGCAGTATTTT.

The CDR3 here is CASSFTYEQYF. The CDR3 coding sequence is TGTGCCAGCAGCTTCACCTACGAGCAGTACTTC. The chain has TRBV11-3 and TRBJ2-7; D gene unclear. With 3 bases removed from V and 2 bases from J, the gap between germline ends came to 2 bases. Germline CDR1 SGHNT, CDR2 YENEEA. The CDR3 sequence is 11 residues long.

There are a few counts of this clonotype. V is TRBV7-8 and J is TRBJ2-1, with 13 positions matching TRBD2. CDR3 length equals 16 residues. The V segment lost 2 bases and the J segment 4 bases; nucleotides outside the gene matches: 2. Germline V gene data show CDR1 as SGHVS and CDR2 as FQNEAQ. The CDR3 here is CASSLRTSGGYNEQFF. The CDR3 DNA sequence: TGTGCCAGCAGCTTAAGGACTAGCGGGGGTTACAATGAGCAGTTCTTC. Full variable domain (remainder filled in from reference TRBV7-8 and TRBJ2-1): GAGVSQSPRYKVAKRGQDVALRCDPISGHVSLFWYQQALGQGPEFLTYFQNEAQLDKSGLPSDRFFAERPEGSVSTLKIQRTQQEDSAVYLCASSLRTSGGYNEQFFGPGTRLTVL.

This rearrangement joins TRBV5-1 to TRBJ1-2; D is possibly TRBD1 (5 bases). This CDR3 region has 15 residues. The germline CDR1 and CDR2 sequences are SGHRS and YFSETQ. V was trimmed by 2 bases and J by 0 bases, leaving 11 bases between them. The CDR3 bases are TGCGCCAGCAGCTTTTTAGACAGAGCTAACTATGGCTACACCTTC. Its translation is CASSFLDRANYGYTF.